This is a list of T cell receptor beta chains from one sample in a study of T-cell memory formation after mild COVID-19. MiXCR, run by TCRdb on the 5' RACE reads, gives a single entry per CDR3 protein. The sample carries hundreds of thousands of distinct CDR3 sequences, about 15% recorded once. Input material: PBMCs or a T cell subset sorted from them (not recorded which). The receptors were gathered from a man younger than 35 who had mild COVID-19 (a few samples of this study predate the infection). Cell type and time point are not known. Each CDR3 is given with its conserved first and last residue.

J gene	V gene	CDR3 protein
TRBJ1-2	TRBV7-9	CASSLGQGPGYTF
TRBJ2-1	TRBV24-1	CATSESDRDEQFF
TRBJ2-3	TRBV20-1	CSARDPVGVTQYF
TRBJ2-3	TRBV12-3/TRBV12-4	CASTPYGGALSDTQYF
TRBJ1-2	TRBV6-1	CASSDAEIYGYTF
TRBJ2-1	TRBV4-1	CASSPAYDEQFF
TRBJ2-5	TRBV7-2	CASSSGAIQQETQYF
TRBJ1-1	TRBV5-1	CASSSTSGTPEAFF
TRBJ1-5	TRBV7-2	CASSGDRGQPQHF
TRBJ1-2	TRBV6-2/TRBV6-3	CASSSSRDRGGYTF
TRBJ1-4	TRBV20-1	CSARLGTNEKLFF
TRBJ2-7	TRBV10-3	CAINRSPPPGDEQYF
TRBJ2-5	TRBV20-1	CSARGLGETQYF
TRBJ1-1	TRBV10-3	CAISEYFGDAFF
TRBJ2-5	TRBV5-5	CASSLVAGSLQETQYF
TRBJ2-5	TRBV7-9	CASSFMSQETQYF
TRBJ1-5	TRBV18	CASSPEGIQPQHF